This record looks at one T cell receptor (beta chain) sequence and its context. Its antigen remains unidentified. TCRdb keeps only in-frame clones here, not all; method: immunoSEQ multiplex PCR. The sample consists of roughly 200,000 clones, more than 90% of them appearing once. This sample is drawn from a study of T cell responses to AZD1222 COVID-19 vaccine. Study-wide results and limits: Females outnumbered males among donors, who were mostly white British; clonal diversity was possibly underestimated. The study identified only a handful of AZD1222 recipients as seropositive at baseline. Increases in Spike-specific TCR breadth and depth were seen after two AZD1222 doses.

Germline V lookup: CDR1 SEHNR, CDR2 FQNEAQ (reference sequence). Losses at the gene ends were 0 bases for V and 2 bases for J; bases not matched to a gene: 5. The CDR3 extends over 16 amino acids. The sequence derives from an adult who received the MenACWY meningococcal vaccine as a control. J is TRBJ2-3 and V is TRBV7-9, with 7 positions matching TRBD2. Sequenced here: peripheral blood, sampled 28 days after the second dose of the MenACWY control vaccine. CDR3 residues: CASSLASGIFTDTQYF. The CDR3 DNA follows: TGTGCCAGCAGCTTAGCCAGCGGGATATTCACAGATACGCAGTATTTT.